This entry is about one T cell receptor beta chain. No antigen is known for it. The data derive from a study of tissue T cells after allogeneic stem cell transplantation. Median post-mortem interval was more than nine hours for GI, liver, skin and lymphoid tissues. Profiling relied on immunoSEQ multiplex PCR, and the TCRdb table lists in-frame clones only, not all of them. Seen here are fewer than 4,500 clones, around 66% observed once, and the top ten hold 5.5% to 8%. Study findings and constraints: Across patients, clones rarely overlapped, yet motif clusters were shared tissue-specifically. Blood and spleen captured only part of the tissue TCR repertoire.

The J segment lost 2 bases and the V segment lost 5 bases, leaving 12 bases of the junction unmatched. The germline gives CDR1 SGHTA, CDR2 FQGNSA. The CDR3 consists of 16 residues. This sequence originates from a male donor aged 60 or older with lung cancer. The sample here was left colon tissue, taken at autopsy. The rearrangement joins TRBV7-2 to TRBJ2-7; 7 bases are shared with TRBD2. This chain's CDR3 is CASSRNSLATPYEQYF. The CDR3, as DNA: TGTGCCAGCAGCCGTAACTCACTAGCGACTCCCTACGAGCAGTACTTC.